Each of the 3 T cell receptor beta chains below was sequenced from the same sample in a study of blood T cell repertoires in COVID-19. The method was immunoSEQ multiplex PCR; TCRdb's version includes in-frame clones alone and lacks a portion of them. Among some 320,000 clones, over 90% were seen once, and the ten largest hold around 3.9%. The material sequenced was PBMCs or T cells enriched from blood (not recorded which). These receptors all come from a woman between 25 and 40 years old who had been exposed to COVID-19.

The chain uses TRBV4-1 and TRBJ2-7; 7 nucleotides align to TRBD1. Germline CDR1 MGHRA, CDR2 YSYEKL. The trim removed 1 base at V and 3 bases at J, leaving 9 bases unmatched. The CDR3 runs 16 residues. The CDR3 DNA is TGCGCCAGCAGCCAAGGTTCCTCGGGACAGAACTACGAGCAGTACTTC. Translating gives CASSQGSSGQNYEQYF.

The chain employs TRBV30 and TRBJ1-4, with D possibly matching TRBD1 (6 bases). Germline V gene sequence: CDR1 GTSNPN, CDR2 SVGIG (reference sequence). This CDR3 spans 14 amino acids. Trimming stripped 1 base from V and 8 bases from J, with 14 bases between. The CDR3 loop is CAWSGTAGGEKLFF. Written as DNA, the CDR3 is TGTGCCTGGAGTGGGACAGCGGGAGGAGAAAAACTGTTTTTT.

The rearrangement links TRBV5-4 to TRBJ2-1; 9 bases map to TRBD1. Germline V CDR1 and CDR2: SGHNT, YYREEE (reference sequence). J lost 0 bases, V lost 4 bases, and 14 bases had no gene match. The CDR3 is 19 residues long. The CDR3 DNA follows: TGTGCCAGCAGCGAACCGGGACAGGGACGCCTCAGCTCCTACAATGAGCAGTTCTTC. Translation: CASSEPGQGRLSSYNEQFF.